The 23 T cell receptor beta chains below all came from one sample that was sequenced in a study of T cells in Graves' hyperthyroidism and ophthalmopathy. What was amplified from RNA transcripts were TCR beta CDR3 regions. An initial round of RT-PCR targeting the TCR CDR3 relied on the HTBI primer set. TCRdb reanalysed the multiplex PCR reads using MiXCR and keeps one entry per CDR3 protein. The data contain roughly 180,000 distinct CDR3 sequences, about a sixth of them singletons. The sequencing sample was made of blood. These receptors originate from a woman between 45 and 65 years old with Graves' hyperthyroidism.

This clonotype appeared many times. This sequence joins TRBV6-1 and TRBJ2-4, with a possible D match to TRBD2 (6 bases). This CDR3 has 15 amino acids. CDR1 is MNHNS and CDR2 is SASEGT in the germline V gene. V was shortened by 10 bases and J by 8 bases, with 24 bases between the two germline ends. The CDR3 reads CATPIAPGGMHIQYF. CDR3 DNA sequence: TGTGCCACCCCCATTGCCCCTGGCGGGATGCACATTCAGTACTTC.

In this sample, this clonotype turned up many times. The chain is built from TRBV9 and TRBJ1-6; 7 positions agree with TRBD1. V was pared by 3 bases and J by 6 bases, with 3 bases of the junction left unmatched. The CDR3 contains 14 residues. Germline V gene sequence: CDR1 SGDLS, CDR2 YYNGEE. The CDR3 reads CASSEGQANSPLHF. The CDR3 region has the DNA TGTGCCAGCAGCGAAGGACAGGCTAATTCACCCCTCCACTTT.

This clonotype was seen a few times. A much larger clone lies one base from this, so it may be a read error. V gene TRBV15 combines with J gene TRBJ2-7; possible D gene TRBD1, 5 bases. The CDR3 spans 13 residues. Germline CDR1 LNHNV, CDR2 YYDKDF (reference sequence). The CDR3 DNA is TGTACCACCAGTATTGACAGATCCTACGAGCAGTACTTC. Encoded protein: CTTSIDRSYEQYF.

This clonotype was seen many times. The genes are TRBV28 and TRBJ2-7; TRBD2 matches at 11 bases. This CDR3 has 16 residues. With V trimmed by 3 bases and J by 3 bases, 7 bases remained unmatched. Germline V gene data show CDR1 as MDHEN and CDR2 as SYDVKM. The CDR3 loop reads CASSLVLAGGVYEQYF. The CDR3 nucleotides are TGTGCCAGCAGTTTGGTTCTAGCGGGGGGTGTCTACGAGCAGTACTTC.

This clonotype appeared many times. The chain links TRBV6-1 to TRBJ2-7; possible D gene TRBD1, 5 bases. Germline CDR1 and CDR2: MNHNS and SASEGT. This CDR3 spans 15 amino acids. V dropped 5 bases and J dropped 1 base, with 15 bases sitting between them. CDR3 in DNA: TGTGCCAGCAGTCACGCCCCGACAGCGTCCTACGAGCAGTACTTC. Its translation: CASSHAPTASYEQYF.

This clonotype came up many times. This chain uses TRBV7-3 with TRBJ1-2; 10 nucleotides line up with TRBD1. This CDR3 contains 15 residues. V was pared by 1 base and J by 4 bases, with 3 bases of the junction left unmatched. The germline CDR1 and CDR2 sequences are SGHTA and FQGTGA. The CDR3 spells CASSLRQGAAYGYTF. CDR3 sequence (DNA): TGTGCCAGCAGCTTAAGACAGGGGGCGGCCTATGGCTACACCTTC. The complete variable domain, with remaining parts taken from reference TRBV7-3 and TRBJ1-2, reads GAGVSQTPSNKVTEKGKYVELRCDPISGHTALYWYRQSLGQGPEFLIYFQGTGAADDSGLPNDRFFAVRPEGSVSTLKIQRTERGDSAVYLCASSLRQGAAYGYTFGSGTRLTVV.

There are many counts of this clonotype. CDR3 sequence: CASSPGRLTQETQYF. The CDR3, as DNA: TGTGCCAGCAGCCCGGGACGCCTAACCCAAGAGACCCAGTACTTC. V usage is TRBV6-2 or TRBV6-3 and J usage is TRBJ2-5; TRBD1 or TRBD2 may be the D gene (5 bases each). V was cut by 6 bases and J by 1 base, with 15 bases left in between. The CDR3 has 15 residues. Germline CDR1 reads MNHEY; CDR2 reads SVGEGT.

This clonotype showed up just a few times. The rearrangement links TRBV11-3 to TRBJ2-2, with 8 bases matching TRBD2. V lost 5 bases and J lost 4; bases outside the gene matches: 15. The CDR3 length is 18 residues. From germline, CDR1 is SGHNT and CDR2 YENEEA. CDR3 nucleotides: TGTGCCAGCAGCGCCGGGGCCGGCGCGGGGGGAGGCACCGGGGAGCTGTTTTTT. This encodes CASSAGAGAGGGTGELFF.

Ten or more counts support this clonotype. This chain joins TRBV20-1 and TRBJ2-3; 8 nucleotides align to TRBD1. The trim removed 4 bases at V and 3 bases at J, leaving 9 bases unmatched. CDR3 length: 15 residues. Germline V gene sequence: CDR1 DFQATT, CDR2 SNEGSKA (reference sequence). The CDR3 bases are TGCAGTGCTACTAGACAGGGGCTTGGTACAGATACGCAGTATTTT. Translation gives CSATRQGLGTDTQYF.

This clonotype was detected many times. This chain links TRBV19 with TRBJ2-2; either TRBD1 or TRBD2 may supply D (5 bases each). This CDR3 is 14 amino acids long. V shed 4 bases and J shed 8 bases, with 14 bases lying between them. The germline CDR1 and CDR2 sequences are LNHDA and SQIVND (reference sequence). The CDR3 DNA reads TGTGCCAGTAGTAGCCAAGCCGGGGCGGGGGAGCTGTTTTTT. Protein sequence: CASSSQAGAGELFF.

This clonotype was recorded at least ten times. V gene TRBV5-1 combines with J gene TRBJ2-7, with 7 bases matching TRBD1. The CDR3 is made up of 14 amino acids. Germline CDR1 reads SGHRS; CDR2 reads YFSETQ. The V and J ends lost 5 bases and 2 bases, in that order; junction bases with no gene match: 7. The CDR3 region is CASSFRQGPYEQYF. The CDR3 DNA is TGCGCCAGCAGTTTCCGACAGGGTCCCTACGAGCAGTACTTC.

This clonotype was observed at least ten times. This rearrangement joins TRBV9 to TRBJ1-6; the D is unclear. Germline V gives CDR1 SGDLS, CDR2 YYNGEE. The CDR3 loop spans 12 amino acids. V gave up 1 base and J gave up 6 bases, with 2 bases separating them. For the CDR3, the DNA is TGTGCCAGCAGCGTATCTAATTCACCCCTCCACTTT. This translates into CASSVSNSPLHF.

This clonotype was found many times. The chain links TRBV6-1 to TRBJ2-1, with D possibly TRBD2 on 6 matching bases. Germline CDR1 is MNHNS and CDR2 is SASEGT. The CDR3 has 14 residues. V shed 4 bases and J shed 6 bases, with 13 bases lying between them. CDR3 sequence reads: CASSASGRRNEQFF. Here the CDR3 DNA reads TGTGCCAGCAGTGCGTCCGGGAGACGCAATGAGCAGTTCTTC.

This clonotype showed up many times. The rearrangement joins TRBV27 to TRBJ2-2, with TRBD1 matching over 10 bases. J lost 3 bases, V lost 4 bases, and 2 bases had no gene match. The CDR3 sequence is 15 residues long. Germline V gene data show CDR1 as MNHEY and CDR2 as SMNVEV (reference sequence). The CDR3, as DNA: TGTGCCAGCAGTTCGGGACAGGGGTACACCGGGGAGCTGTTTTTT. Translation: CASSSGQGYTGELFF.

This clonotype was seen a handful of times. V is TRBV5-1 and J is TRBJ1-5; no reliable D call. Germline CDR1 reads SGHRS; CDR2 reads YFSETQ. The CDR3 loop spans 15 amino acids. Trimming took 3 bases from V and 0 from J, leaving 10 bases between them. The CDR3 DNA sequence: TGCGCCAGCAGCTCAACCGGTTATAGCAATCAGCCCCAGCATTTT. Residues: CASSSTGYSNQPQHF.

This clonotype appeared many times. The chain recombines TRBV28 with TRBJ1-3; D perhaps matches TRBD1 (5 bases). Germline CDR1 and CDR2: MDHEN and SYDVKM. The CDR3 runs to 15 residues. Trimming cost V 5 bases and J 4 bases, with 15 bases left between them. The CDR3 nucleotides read TGTGCCAGCAGTCCCTTGAAGGGGCAAGGAAACACCATATATTTT. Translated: CASSPLKGQGNTIYF.

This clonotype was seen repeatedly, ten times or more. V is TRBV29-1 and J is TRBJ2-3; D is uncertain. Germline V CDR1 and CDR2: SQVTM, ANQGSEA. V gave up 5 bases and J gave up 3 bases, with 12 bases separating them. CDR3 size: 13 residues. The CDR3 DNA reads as TGCAGCGTTTTAAACCAACCGACAGATACGCAGTATTTT. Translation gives CSVLNQPTDTQYF.

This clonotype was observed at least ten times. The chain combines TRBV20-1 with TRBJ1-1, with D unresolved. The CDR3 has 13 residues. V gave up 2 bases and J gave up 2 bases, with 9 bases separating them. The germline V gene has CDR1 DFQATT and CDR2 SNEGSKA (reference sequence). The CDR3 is CSARTRLNTEAFF. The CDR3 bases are TGCAGTGCTAGAACGCGGCTAAACACTGAAGCTTTCTTT.

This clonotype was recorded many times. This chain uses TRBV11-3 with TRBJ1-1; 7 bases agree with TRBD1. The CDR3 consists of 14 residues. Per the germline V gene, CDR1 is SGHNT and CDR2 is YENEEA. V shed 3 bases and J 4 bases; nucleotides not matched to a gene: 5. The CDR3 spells CASSFTGASTEAFF. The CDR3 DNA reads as TGTGCCAGCAGCTTCACAGGGGCGAGCACTGAAGCTTTCTTT.

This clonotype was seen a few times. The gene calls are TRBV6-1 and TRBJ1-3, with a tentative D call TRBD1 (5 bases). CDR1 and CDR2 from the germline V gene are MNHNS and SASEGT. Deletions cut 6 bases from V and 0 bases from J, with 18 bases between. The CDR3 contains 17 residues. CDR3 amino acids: CASRGGWGGTSGNTIYF. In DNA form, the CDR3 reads TGTGCCAGCAGAGGAGGGTGGGGGGGTACCTCTGGAAACACCATATATTTT.

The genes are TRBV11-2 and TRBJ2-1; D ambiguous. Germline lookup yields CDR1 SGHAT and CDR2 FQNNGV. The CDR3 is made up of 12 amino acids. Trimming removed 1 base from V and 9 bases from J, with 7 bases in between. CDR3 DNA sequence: TGTGCCAGCAGCTTAGGGCTGACTGAGCAGTTCTTC. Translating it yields CASSLGLTEQFF.

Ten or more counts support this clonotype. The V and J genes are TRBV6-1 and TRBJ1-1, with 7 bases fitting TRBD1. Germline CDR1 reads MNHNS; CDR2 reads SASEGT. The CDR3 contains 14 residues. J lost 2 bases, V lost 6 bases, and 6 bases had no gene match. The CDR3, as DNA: TGTGCCAGCAGGACGACAGGGAGCAACACTGAAGCTTTCTTT. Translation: CASRTTGSNTEAFF.

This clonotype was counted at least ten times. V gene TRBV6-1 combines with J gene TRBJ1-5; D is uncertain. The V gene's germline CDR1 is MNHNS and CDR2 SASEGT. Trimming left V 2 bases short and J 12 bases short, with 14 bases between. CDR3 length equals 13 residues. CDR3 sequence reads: CASSESGLGSQHF. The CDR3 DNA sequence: TGTGCCAGCAGTGAATCAGGCCTGGGCAGCCAGCATTTT.